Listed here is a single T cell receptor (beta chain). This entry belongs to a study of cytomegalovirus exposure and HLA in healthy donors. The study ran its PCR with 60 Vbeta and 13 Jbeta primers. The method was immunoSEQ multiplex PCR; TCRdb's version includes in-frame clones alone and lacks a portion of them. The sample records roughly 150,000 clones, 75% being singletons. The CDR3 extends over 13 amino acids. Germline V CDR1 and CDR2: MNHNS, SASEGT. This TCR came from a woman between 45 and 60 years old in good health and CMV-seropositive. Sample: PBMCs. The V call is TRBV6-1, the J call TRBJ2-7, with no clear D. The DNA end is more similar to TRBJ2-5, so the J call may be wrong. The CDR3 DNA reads TGTGCCAGCAGGGTCCTCCCTGGGGAGACCCAGTACTTC. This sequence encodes CASRVLPGETQYF.